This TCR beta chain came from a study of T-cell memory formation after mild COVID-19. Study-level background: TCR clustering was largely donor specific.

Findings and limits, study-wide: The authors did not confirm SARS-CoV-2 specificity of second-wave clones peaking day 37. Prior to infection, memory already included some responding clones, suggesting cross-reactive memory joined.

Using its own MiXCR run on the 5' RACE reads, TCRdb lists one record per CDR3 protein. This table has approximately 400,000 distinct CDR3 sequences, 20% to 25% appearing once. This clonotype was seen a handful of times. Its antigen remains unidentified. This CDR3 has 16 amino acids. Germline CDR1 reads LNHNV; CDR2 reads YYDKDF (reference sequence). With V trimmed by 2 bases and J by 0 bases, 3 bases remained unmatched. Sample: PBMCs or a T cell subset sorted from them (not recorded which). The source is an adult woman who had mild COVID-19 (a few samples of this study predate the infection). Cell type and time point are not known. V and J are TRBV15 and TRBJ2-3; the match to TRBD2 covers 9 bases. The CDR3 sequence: CATSRQGLASTDTQYF. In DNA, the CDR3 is TGTGCCACCAGCAGACAGGGACTAGCTAGCACAGATACGCAGTATTTT.